This TCR beta chain was recorded in a study of CD4 T cells in relation to SARS-CoV-2 and coronaviruses. Study summary: PBMCs were cultured with antigen for roughly nine days before TCR beta sequencing.

The V end was cut by 6 bases, the J end by 2 bases, with 26 bases between. This CDR3 is 18 amino acids long. Germline CDR1 reads MNHEY; CDR2 reads SVGEGT. Measured with immunoSEQ multiplex PCR; TCRdb has only the in-frame clones, and not every one. The sample lists about 41,000 clones, approximately 81% occurring once. 90,000 to 100,000 naive or memory CD4+ cells were cultured with CEF peptides for about 10 days. Findings and limits, study-wide: In around two thirds of donors, memory CD4+ clonotypes crossrecognized SARS-CoV-2 and at least one common cold coronavirus spike.

About this clone: What it binds is not known.

This sequence was found in an adult with COVID-19. Sequenced: naive CD4+ T cells from PBMCs, cultured in vitro. Subset meaning: naive CD4+ T cells isolated by negative enrichment. This chain joins TRBV6-2 or TRBV6-3 and TRBJ2-7; D is ambiguous. The CDR3 DNA reads as TGTGCCAGCAGCCCTCGAATTGCGTTCGACGGAACTACCTACGAGCAGTACTTC. Translation gives CASSPRIAFDGTTYEQYF.